One and the same sample provided the 11 T cell receptor beta chains below, sequenced in a study of shared clonotypes between healthy human individuals. Here immunoSEQ multiplex PCR was the method, and the copy in TCRdb shows in-frame clones only, minus some. The repertoire holds around 980,000 clones, roughly 74% seen once, with around 0.61% in the top ten. The sequencing sample was made of memory CD4+ T cells from PBMCs. Subset denoted: CD45RA-negative fraction. These receptors came from a man aged 18-30 years in good health. Some clones in this sample may be carry-over from other donors' samples.

Points on this clone: This sequence may be a read error, since a much larger clone differs from it by one base. The chain has TRBV29-1 and TRBJ2-7, with 14 nucleotides matching TRBD2. This CDR3 comprises 12 residues. Germline loops: CDR1 SQVTM, CDR2 ANQGSEA. CDR3 protein: CSVGLAGDEQHF. CDR3 nucleotide sequence: TGCAGCGTGGGACTAGCGGGAGACGAGCAGCACTTC.

The genes are TRBV20-1 and TRBJ1-2; D gene ambiguous. CDR3 length: 11 amino acids. Germline loops: CDR1 DFQATT, CDR2 SNEGSKA (reference sequence). V gave up 3 bases and J gave up 8 bases, with 10 bases separating them. The CDR3 is CSARMSAGYTF. The DNA for the CDR3 is TGCAGTGCTAGGATGTCAGCGGGCTACACCTTC.

This clone was seen a single time. The V gene is TRBV4-3, the J gene TRBJ2-3, with 7 bases that match TRBD2. After removal of 0 bases from V and 5 bases from J, the junction contained 8 bases not matched to a gene. Germline V gene lookup returns CDR1 LGHNA and CDR2 YSLEER. The CDR3 has 16 residues. DNA for the CDR3: TGCGCCAGCAGCCAAGATATGAGCGGGATTGTAGATACGCAGTATTTT. Its protein is CASSQDMSGIVDTQYF.

The chain combines TRBV5-1 with TRBJ2-7; D perhaps matches TRBD2 (6 bases). Germline assignment: CDR1 SGHRS and CDR2 YFSETQ. This CDR3 has 13 residues. Trimming shortened V by 4 bases and J by 5 bases, and 13 bases separated the two germline ends. As DNA, the CDR3 is TGCGCCAGCAGCGAACCGGAGGGAAACGAGCAGTACTTC. Amino acid sequence: CASSEPEGNEQYF. The full variable domain, rest sourced from reference TRBV5-1 and TRBJ2-7, is KAGVTQTPRYLIKTRGQQVTLSCSPISGHRSVSWYQQTPGQGLQFLFEYFSETQRNKGNFPGRFSGRQFSNSRSEMNVSTLELGDSALYLCASSEPEGNEQYFGPGTRLTVT.

The V gene is TRBV15, the J gene TRBJ2-5; 7 nucleotides align to TRBD2. Germline V gives CDR1 LNHNV, CDR2 YYDKDF (reference sequence). CDR3 length: 14 residues. The V and J ends lost 5 bases and 2 bases, in that order; junction bases with no gene match: 5. The CDR3 protein is CATSRDYDQETQYF. DNA of the CDR3: TGTGCCACCAGCCGGGACTATGATCAAGAGACCCAGTACTTC.

To note about this clone: The sample contains more than one DNA sequence encoding this CDR3. This sequence joins TRBV5-1 and TRBJ2-5; perhaps TRBD1 as D (6 bases). The germline V gene has CDR1 SGHRS and CDR2 YFSETQ. With 4 bases removed from V and 5 bases from J, the gap between germline ends came to 12 bases. This CDR3 region has 13 residues. The DNA of the CDR3 is TGCGCCAGCAGCCAGGGGACCGGGGAGACCCAGTACTTC. It is translated as CASSQGTGETQYF.

The chain combines TRBV7-3 with TRBJ2-2, with 12 positions matching TRBD2. J lost 1 base, V lost 4 bases, and 10 bases had no gene match. The CDR3 is 19 amino acids. Germline assignment: CDR1 SGHTA and CDR2 FQGTGA. The CDR3 DNA is TGTGCCAGCAGCTGGGGGCTAGCGGGAGGGCCTGTGAACACCGGGGAGCTGTTTTTT. Protein product: CASSWGLAGGPVNTGELFF.

This clone is a singleton in its sample. The chain links TRBV19 to TRBJ2-1; TRBD2 is a possible D gene (5 bases). The V gene lost 0 bases and the J gene lost 14 bases, with 14 bases spanning the gap. CDR1 is LNHDA, CDR2 SQIVND, per germline (reference sequence). This CDR3 comprises 13 residues. DNA of the CDR3: TGTGCCAGTAGTATAGAGAGGGAGCGGCCTAAGTTCTTC. Translation gives CASSIERERPKFF.

This sequence joins TRBV7-2 and TRBJ1-5; 8 bases fit TRBD1. The V segment lost 5 bases and the J segment 1 base; nucleotides outside the gene matches: 4. The CDR3 totals 15 residues. In germline, CDR1 is SGHTA, CDR2 FQGNSA. The DNA of the CDR3 is TGTGCCAGCAGCCCTCGGACAGGGAGCAATCAGCCCCAGCATTTT. Translated: CASSPRTGSNQPQHF. The variable domain in full, with the rest retrieved from reference TRBV7-2 and TRBJ1-5, is GAGVSQSPSNKVTEKGKDVELRCDPISGHTALYWYRQSLGQGLEFLIYFQGNSAPDKSGLPSDRFSAERTGGSVSTLTIQRTQQEDSAVYLCASSPRTGSNQPQHFGDGTRLSIL.

Written as DNA, the CDR3 is TGTGCTAGTGGTTTGGGCCCCACGAGGGTTGGTTCCTACGAGCAGTACTTC. The encoded protein is CASGLGPTRVGSYEQYF. The chain carries TRBV12-5 and TRBJ2-7; a weak D match, TRBD2 (5 bases). This CDR3 comprises 17 residues. Per germline, CDR1 LGHNT and CDR2 FRNRAP. Trimming removed 1 base at V and 1 base at J, with 17 bases between.

The chain carries TRBV5-1 and TRBJ2-5; D is unclear. Germline-derived CDR1 and CDR2 are SGHRS and YFSETQ. V was shortened by 5 bases and J by 8 bases, with 16 bases between the two germline ends. This CDR3 region has 13 residues. CDR3 in DNA: TGCGCCAGCAGACTTTCAGGACCAGAAACCCAGTACTTC. It codes for CASRLSGPETQYF.